These 18 T cell receptor beta chains came from one sample sequenced in a study of blood T cell repertoires in COVID-19 (dated by TCRdb to the early 2020s). The library relied on the immunoSEQ multiplex PCR assay. TCRdb took this table from immuneACCESS and kept in-frame rearrangements with V and J called. Such tables lack part of the clones; where checked against another copy, unresolved V genes explain under half of the gap, and the rest is unexplained. The sample profile shows tens of thousands of clones; 80% to 90% of them were found once. The ten largest make up roughly 1.5% of the sample. Specimen: peripheral blood. These receptors were collected from a man in his 60s with acute or convalescent COVID-19.

V gene TRBV5-1 combines with J gene TRBJ1-1; 9 bases are a match to TRBD1. The V and J ends lost 3 bases and 8 bases, in that order; junction bases with no gene match: 2. This CDR3 comprises 12 residues. Per the germline V gene, CDR1 is SGHRS and CDR2 is YFSETQ. CDR3 in DNA: TGCGCCAGCAGCTGGGGACAGGGCGAAGCTTTCTTT. It encodes CASSWGQGEAFF.

DNA of the CDR3: TGCGCCAGCAGTGGTGGAGGGAGCCGGGGTTCCCACCGTTCCTACAATGAGCAGTTCTTC. As protein: CASSGGGSRGSHRSYNEQFF. This rearrangement joins TRBV10-1 to TRBJ2-1; D possibly corresponds to TRBD2 (6 bases). Germline lookup yields CDR1 WNHNN and CDR2 SYGVQD (reference sequence). CDR3 length: 20 residues. Trimming pared 4 bases from V and 1 base from J, leaving 26 bases between.

The chain couples TRBV25-1 to TRBJ2-1, with TRBD1 identical over 8 bases. Trimming removed 6 bases from V and 6 bases from J; junction bases left unmatched: 7. The CDR3 covers 14 residues. Germline lookup yields CDR1 MGHDK and CDR2 SYGVNS. CDR3 nucleotide sequence: TGTGCCAGCAGAAGACAGGGGTGGATCAATGAGCAGTTCTTC. This gives the protein CASRRQGWINEQFF.

The chain recombines TRBV7-3 with TRBJ1-1; D gene unclear. This CDR3 region has 15 residues. Per germline, CDR1 SGHTA and CDR2 FQGTGA. Trimming cost V 5 bases and J 4 bases, with 17 bases left between them. CDR3 amino acids: CASSPGGGSGTEAFF. In DNA, the CDR3 is TGTGCCAGCAGCCCTGGAGGAGGGTCGGGCACTGAAGCTTTCTTT.

The CDR3 bases are TGTGCCACCAGTGATGCCGGACAGGGGGGCAATGAGCAGTTCTTC. This sequence encodes CATSDAGQGGNEQFF. V and J are TRBV24-1 and TRBJ2-1, with 10 bases aligning to TRBD1. Trimming at V came to 3 bases and at J to 6 bases, leaving 4 bases not matched to a gene. The germline V gene encodes CDR1 KGHDR and CDR2 SFDVKD. This CDR3 has 15 residues.

The CDR3 sequence: CASTRTGGNYGYTF. The CDR3, as DNA: TGTGCCAGCACCAGGACAGGGGGCAACTATGGCTACACCTTC. The chain combines TRBV2 with TRBJ1-2; 11 bases are a match to TRBD1. Trimming removed 7 bases from V and 2 bases from J; junction bases left unmatched: 3. The CDR3 spans 14 residues. Germline-derived CDR1 and CDR2 are SNHLY and FYNNEI.

This sequence joins TRBV9 and TRBJ2-1, with D possibly being TRBD2 (6 bases). The CDR3 extends over 10 amino acids. The V and J ends lost 10 bases and 10 bases respectively, with 12 bases between them. The germline V gene has CDR1 SGDLS and CDR2 YYNGEE. Here the CDR3 reads CASSGREQFF. In nucleotides, the CDR3 is TGTGCCTCCTCGGGGAGGGAGCAGTTCTTC. Full variable domain (outside the CDR3, taken from reference TRBV9 and TRBJ2-1): DSGVTQTPKHLITATGQRVTLRCSPRSGDLSVYWYQQSLDQGLQFLIQYYNGEERAKGNILERFSAQQFPDLHSELNLSSLELGDSALYFCASSGREQFFGPGTRLTVL.

The V call is TRBV12-5, the J call TRBJ2-2, with D perhaps matching TRBD1 (6 bases). CDR3 size: 14 residues. Germline V CDR1 and CDR2: LGHNT, FRNRAP. V lost 2 bases and J lost 9, with 13 bases in between. CDR3 region: CASGLPPGDRELFF. The CDR3, as DNA: TGTGCTAGTGGTTTGCCCCCAGGGGACCGGGAGCTGTTTTTT. Filled out from reference TRBV12-5 and TRBJ2-2, the complete variable domain reads DARVTQTPRHKVTEMGQEVTMRCQPILGHNTVFWYRQTMMQGLELLAYFRNRAPLDDSGMPKDRFSAEMPDATLATLKIQPSEPRDSAVYFCASGLPPGDRELFFGEGSRLTVL.

V is TRBV6-5 and J is TRBJ1-3; 7 nucleotides line up with TRBD1. The V and J ends lost 7 bases and 4 bases, in that order; junction bases with no gene match: 1. CDR1 MNHEY and CDR2 SVGAGI come from the germline V gene. There are 12 residues in the CDR3. In DNA, the CDR3 is TGTGCCAGCACGGGACAGGGAAACACCATATATTTT. This sequence encodes CASTGQGNTIYF.

The genes are TRBV18 and TRBJ1-1; TRBD1 is a possible D gene (5 bases). From germline, CDR1 is KGHSH and CDR2 LQKENI. The CDR3 totals 13 residues. The ends were cut back, 3 bases at V and 6 bases at J, with 11 bases in the middle. CDR3 DNA sequence: TGTGCCAGCTCACCGGGGCTAGGGGCTGAAGCTTTCTTT. As protein: CASSPGLGAEAFF.

The chain joins TRBV24-1 to TRBJ2-5; 10 nucleotides match TRBD1. J gave up 5 bases and V 5 bases, and 13 bases lay outside the gene matches. Germline V gene lookup returns CDR1 KGHDR and CDR2 SFDVKD. The length of the CDR3 is 17 residues. The CDR3, as DNA: TGTGCCACCAGTGGCAGGATTCCGGGACAGGGGTGGGAGACCCAGTACTTC. It is translated as CATSGRIPGQGWETQYF.

The DNA for the CDR3 is TGCAGCGTCGGCAGCGCTAATGAAAAACTGTTTTTT. It translates to CSVGSANEKLFF. The chain carries TRBV29-1 and TRBJ1-4; D remains unclear. This CDR3 region has 12 residues. Deletions cut 6 bases from V and 3 bases from J, with 8 bases between. CDR1 SQVTM and CDR2 ANQGSEA come from the germline V gene.

The chain carries TRBV7-9 and TRBJ1-5; D perhaps matches TRBD1 (6 bases). The CDR3 runs to 14 residues. V lost 0 bases and J 6 bases, leaving 9 bases between the germline ends. Germline V CDR1 and CDR2: SEHNR, FQNEAQ (reference sequence). The CDR3 nucleotides read TGTGCCAGCAGCTTAGCGGGGGCAGGTCAGCCCCAGCATTTT. Amino acid sequence: CASSLAGAGQPQHF.

V gene TRBV5-1 combines with J gene TRBJ2-7; perhaps TRBD1 as D (6 bases). Trimming removed 1 base at V and 2 bases at J, with 10 bases between. The CDR3 is 14 residues long. Germline CDR1 reads SGHRS; CDR2 reads YFSETQ. CDR3 sequence reads: CASSLLPGAYEQYF. The CDR3 DNA sequence: TGCGCCAGCAGCTTGTTACCAGGGGCCTACGAGCAGTACTTC.

This chain uses TRBV3-1 (or the pseudogene TRBV3-2) with TRBJ1-1; 7 positions agree with TRBD1. The CDR3 length is 14 residues. Germline values: CDR1 LGHDT, CDR2 YNNKEL (reference sequence). With V trimmed by 4 bases and J by 1 base, 3 bases remained unmatched. Written as DNA, the CDR3 is TGTGCCAGCAGCCGACAGGGAACGAACACTGAAGCTTTCTTT. Translation: CASSRQGTNTEAFF.

V is TRBV12-3 or TRBV12-4 and J is TRBJ1-2, with D possibly being TRBD1 (6 bases). There are 12 residues in the CDR3. V lost 5 bases and J 5 bases, leaving 9 bases between the germline ends. DNA for the CDR3: TGTGCCAGCAGTCCAGGGGATTATGGCTACACCTTC. This gives the protein CASSPGDYGYTF.

As DNA, the CDR3 is TGTGCCAGCAGCCCTCAAGGGGACACCGGGGAGCTGTTTTTT. It is translated as CASSPQGDTGELFF. The chain links TRBV3-1 (or the pseudogene TRBV3-2) to TRBJ2-2; TRBD1 might be the D (5 bases). The CDR3 has 14 residues. Germline-derived CDR1 and CDR2 are LGHDT and YNNKEL (reference sequence). V was cut by 4 bases and J by 3 bases, with 9 bases left in between.

The J gene is TRBJ1-5, the V gene TRBV19; D may be TRBD1 (6 bases). The CDR3 has 13 residues. Germline V gene data show CDR1 as LNHDA and CDR2 as SQIVND (reference sequence). Trimming cost V 2 bases and J 7 bases, with 9 bases left between them. The CDR3 region has the DNA TGTGCCAGTAGTATAACAGGGCCGCAGCCCCAGCATTTT. It specifies CASSITGPQPQHF.